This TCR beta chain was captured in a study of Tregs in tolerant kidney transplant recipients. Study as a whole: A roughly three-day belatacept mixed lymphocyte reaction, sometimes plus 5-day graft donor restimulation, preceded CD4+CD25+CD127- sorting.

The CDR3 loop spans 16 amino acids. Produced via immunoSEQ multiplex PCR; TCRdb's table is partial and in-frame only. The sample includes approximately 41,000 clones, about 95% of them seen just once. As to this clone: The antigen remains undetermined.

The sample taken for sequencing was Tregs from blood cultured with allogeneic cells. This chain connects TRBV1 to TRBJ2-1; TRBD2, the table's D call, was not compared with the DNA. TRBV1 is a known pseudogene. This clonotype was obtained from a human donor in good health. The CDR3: CTSSPRGVDSYNEQFF. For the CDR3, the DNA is TGCACCAGCAGCCCTCGGGGGGTAGACTCCTACAATGAGCAGTTCTTC.